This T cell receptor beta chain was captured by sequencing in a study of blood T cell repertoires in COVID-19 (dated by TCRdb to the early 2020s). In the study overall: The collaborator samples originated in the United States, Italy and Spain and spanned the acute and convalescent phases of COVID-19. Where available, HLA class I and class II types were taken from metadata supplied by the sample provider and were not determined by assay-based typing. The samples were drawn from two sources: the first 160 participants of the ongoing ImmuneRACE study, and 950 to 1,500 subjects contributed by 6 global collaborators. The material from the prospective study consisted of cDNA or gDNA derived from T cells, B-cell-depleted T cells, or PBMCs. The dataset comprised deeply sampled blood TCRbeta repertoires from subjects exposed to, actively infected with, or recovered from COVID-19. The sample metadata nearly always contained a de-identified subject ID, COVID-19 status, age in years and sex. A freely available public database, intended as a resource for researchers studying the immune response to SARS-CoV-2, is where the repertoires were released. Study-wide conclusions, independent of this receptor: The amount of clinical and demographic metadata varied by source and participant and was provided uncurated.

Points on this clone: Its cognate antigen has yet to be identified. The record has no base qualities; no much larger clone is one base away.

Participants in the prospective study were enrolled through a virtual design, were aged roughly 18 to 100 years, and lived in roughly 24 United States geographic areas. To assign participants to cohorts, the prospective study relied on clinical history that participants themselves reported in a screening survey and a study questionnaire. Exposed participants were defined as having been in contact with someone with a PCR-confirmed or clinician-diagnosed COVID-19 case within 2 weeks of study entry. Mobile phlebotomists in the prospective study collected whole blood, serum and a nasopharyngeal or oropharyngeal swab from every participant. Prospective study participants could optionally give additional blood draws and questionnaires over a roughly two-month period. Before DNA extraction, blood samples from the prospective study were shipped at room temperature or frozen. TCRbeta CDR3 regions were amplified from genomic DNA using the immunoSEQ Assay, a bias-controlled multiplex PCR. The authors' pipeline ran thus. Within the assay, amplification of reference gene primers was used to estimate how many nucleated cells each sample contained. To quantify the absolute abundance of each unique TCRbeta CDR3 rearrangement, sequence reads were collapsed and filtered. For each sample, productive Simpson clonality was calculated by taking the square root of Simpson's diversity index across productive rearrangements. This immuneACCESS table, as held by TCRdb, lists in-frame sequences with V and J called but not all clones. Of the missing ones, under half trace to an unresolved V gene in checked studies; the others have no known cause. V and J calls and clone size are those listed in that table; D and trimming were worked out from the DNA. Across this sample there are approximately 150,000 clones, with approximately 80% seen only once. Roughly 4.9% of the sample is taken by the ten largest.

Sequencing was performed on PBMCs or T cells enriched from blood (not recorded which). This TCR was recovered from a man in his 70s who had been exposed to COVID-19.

CDR3 reads: CASSLTDRGQRLYEQYF. The nucleotides are TGTGCCAGCAGCTTAACCGACAGGGGGCAGAGACTCTATGAGCAGTACTTC. The sequence is built from TRBV11-2 and TRBJ2-7, with 10 middle bases fitting TRBD1. From V the trimming removes 2 bases and from J it removes 7 bases, while the gene matches leave 14 bases of the junction unaccounted for. The CDR3 runs 17 amino acids, cysteine and phenylalanine included. Only the CDR3 DNA is retained, 51 bases long and in frame from the first base. The germline V gene encodes CDR1 SGHAT and CDR2 FQNNGV.